This TCR beta chain appears in the sequencing data of a study of Graves' ophthalmopathy and Graves' hyperthyroidism. The study's findings and limits: Most thyroid-expanded clonotypes exceeding 0.001 frequency were also found in blood.

Patients were excluded if they had other autoimmune diseases or uncontrolled infections, and likewise if pregnancy or lactation applied. Reliance was placed on clinical symptoms, serum thyroxine, TRAb, thyroid ultrasound and orbital computed tomography for diagnosis. For repertoire sequencing, the TCR beta CDR3 regions were amplified from RNA transcripts. Investigators did first-round RT-PCR with HTBI primers, then second-round multiplex PCR. Each CDR3 protein gets one entry after TCRdb re-called the multiplex PCR reads with MiXCR. The table lists approximately 700,000 distinct CDR3 sequences, roughly 39% of them singletons. There are a few counts of this clonotype. What it binds is unknown. The TCR was taken from an adult man with Graves' ophthalmopathy. Material: peripheral blood.

Here the CDR3 reads CASSLQGASGTGELFF. Here the CDR3 DNA reads TGTGCCAGCAGTTTGCAGGGGGCATCGGGGACCGGGGAGCTGTTTTTT. The V gene is TRBV12-3 or TRBV12-4, the J gene TRBJ2-2, with 8 bases matching TRBD1. The CDR3 is made up of 16 amino acids. Trimming cost V 3 bases and J 5 bases; bases outside gene matches: 8.